The entry below gives a single T cell receptor (beta chain) sequence along with its context. The CDR3 loop spans 17 amino acids. V lost 0 bases, J lost 0 bases, and 15 bases lay in between. Germline V CDR1 and CDR2: SGDLS, YYNGEE. Donors, without exception, were Caucasian adults residing in Nashville, Tennessee. This sample was included in a study of shared clonotypes between healthy human individuals. Here immunoSEQ multiplex PCR was the method, and the copy in TCRdb shows in-frame clones only, minus some. The sample records just over 2,000,000 clones, 85% to 95% being singletons. This chain links TRBV9 with TRBJ1-1; D is possibly TRBD1 (6 bases). This clonotype originated in a man aged 18-30 years in good health. Specimen: naive CD4+ T cells sorted from blood. Indicated subset: CD45RA+ positively selected. CDR3 region: CASSVATGGGVNTEAFF. CDR3 DNA: TGTGCCAGCAGCGTAGCTACTGGGGGCGGAGTGAACACTGAAGCTTTCTTT. Drawing the rest from reference TRBV9 and TRBJ1-1, the complete variable domain is DSGVTQTPKHLITATGQRVTLRCSPRSGDLSVYWYQQSLDQGLQFLIQYYNGEERAKGNILERFSAQQFPDLHSELNLSSLELGDSALYFCASSVATGGGVNTEAFFGQGTRLTVV.